This T cell receptor beta chain stems from a study of naive and memory T cell subsets. Two oligonucleotides, mixed equimolar, formed the beta constant-region primer covering TRBC1 and TRBC2. The ligated cDNA underwent four PCR rounds using SP2 and nested alpha and beta constant-region primers. TCRdb re-called the UMI-ligation and nested PCR reads with MiXCR, one entry per CDR3 protein. This table holds around 160,000 distinct CDR3 sequences, approximately 22% found once. For this clonotype: Its antigen is not identified.

Germline V CDR1 and CDR2: SGHRS, YFSETQ. The CDR3 runs to 13 residues. Trimming took 1 base from V and 10 from J, leaving 12 bases between them. Study-wide findings and caveats: Naive repertoires, especially CD8, held a few larger clonotypes, possibly memory cells re-expressing CD45RA.

Sequenced input: naive CD4+ T cells from blood. V is TRBV5-1 and J is TRBJ2-1, with D unresolved. The TCR originated in a human donor in good health. This CDR3 is CASSLIVGSEQFF. The CDR3 DNA sequence: TGCGCCAGCAGCTTGATTGTGGGCTCCGAGCAGTTCTTC.